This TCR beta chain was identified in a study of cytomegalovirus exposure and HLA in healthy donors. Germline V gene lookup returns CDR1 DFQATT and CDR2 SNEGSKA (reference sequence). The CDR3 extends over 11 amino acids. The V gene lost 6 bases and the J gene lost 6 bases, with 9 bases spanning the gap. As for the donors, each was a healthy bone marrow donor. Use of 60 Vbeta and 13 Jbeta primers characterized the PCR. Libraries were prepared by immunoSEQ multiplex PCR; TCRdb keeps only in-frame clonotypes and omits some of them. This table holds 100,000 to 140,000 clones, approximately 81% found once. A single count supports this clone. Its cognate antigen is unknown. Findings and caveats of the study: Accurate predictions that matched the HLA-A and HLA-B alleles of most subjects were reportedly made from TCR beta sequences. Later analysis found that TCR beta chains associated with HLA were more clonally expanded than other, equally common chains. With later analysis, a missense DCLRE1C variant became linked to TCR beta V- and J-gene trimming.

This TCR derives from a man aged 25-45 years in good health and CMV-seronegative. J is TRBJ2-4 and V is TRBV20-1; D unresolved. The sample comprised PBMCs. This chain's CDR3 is CSAGLVNIQYF. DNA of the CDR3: TGCAGTGCCGGTTTGGTAAACATTCAGTACTTC.